The clone carrying this T cell receptor beta chain appeared many times. Its matching antigen is unknown. The data derive from a study of T cells in Graves' hyperthyroidism and ophthalmopathy. V lost 5 bases, J lost 0 bases, and 8 bases lay in between. The CDR3 contains 12 residues. Germline-derived CDR1 and CDR2 are DFQATT and SNEGSKA (reference sequence). Thyroid ultrasound and orbital computed tomography, with clinical symptoms and serum thyroxine and TRAb, informed diagnoses. Template material for amplifying TCR beta CDR3 regions consisted of RNA transcripts. The primer set for the first-round RT-PCR of the TCR CDR3 was HTBI. TCRdb re-derived calls from the multiplex PCR reads in MiXCR, one entry per CDR3 protein. The table lists about 640,000 distinct CDR3 sequences, about a fifth of them singletons. Whole-study results and caveats: Expanded thyroid clonotypes (above 0.001) were mostly also found in blood. A 13 V-J model separated ophthalmopathy from stable hyperthyroidism. Ophthalmopathy was predicted by the model a median of roughly 6 months ahead of onset.

The sequenced sample consisted of blood. V and J are TRBV20-1 and TRBJ2-7, with D uncertain. The sequence was obtained from a man aged 25-45 years with Graves' ophthalmopathy. In DNA, the CDR3 is TGCAGTGCTGCCGTGACCTCCTACGAGCAGTACTTC. Its protein product is CSAAVTSYEQYF.